Following are 18 T cell receptor beta chains from one sample sequenced in a study of shared clonotypes between healthy human individuals. It was CD45RO-negative cells, positively selected for CCR7, that made up naive CD8 cells, with terminally differentiated effector memory CD45RA+ cells excluded. Sequenced by immunoSEQ multiplex PCR; TCRdb stores in-frame clones only, minus some. The data show some 800,000 clones, approximately 92% seen once. Specimen: naive CD8+ T cells sorted from blood. Source of these receptors: a man aged 25-45 years in good health.

This clone has just a few counts. V and J are TRBV11-2 and TRBJ2-3; the match to TRBD1 covers 8 bases. This CDR3 region has 14 residues. V was clipped by 4 bases and J by 4 bases; unmatched bases: 4. In germline, CDR1 is SGHAT, CDR2 FQNNGV. CDR3 DNA sequence: TGTGCCAGCAGCTCCGGACAGGGATCAGATACGCAGTATTTT. Translation gives CASSSGQGSDTQYF. Supplemented by reference TRBV11-2 and TRBJ2-3, the full variable domain reads EAGVAQSPRYKIIEKRQSVAFWCNPISGHATLYWYQQILGQGPKLLIQFQNNGVVDDSQLPKDRFSAERLKGVDSTLKIQPAKLEDSAVYLCASSSGQGSDTQYFGPGTRLTVL.

Points on this clone: Other nucleotide sequences in the sample specify the same CDR3. The V call is TRBV18, the J call TRBJ1-1; 10 bases fit TRBD1. The CDR3 loop spans 14 amino acids. The germline V gene has CDR1 KGHSH and CDR2 LQKENI. The V segment lost 2 bases and the J segment 5 bases; nucleotides outside the gene matches: 2. In DNA, the CDR3 is TGTGCCAGCTCACCAGACAGGGGGCGGACTGAAGCTTTCTTT. Its translation is CASSPDRGRTEAFF.

In the case of this clone: Different DNA sequences within this sample yield the same CDR3. This CDR3 reads CASSEGRNTGELFF. CDR3 nucleotide sequence: TGTGCCAGCAGTGAAGGCAGGAACACCGGGGAGCTGTTTTTT. The chain recombines TRBV2 with TRBJ2-2; D ambiguous. The CDR3 has 14 amino acids. Germline V lookup: CDR1 SNHLY, CDR2 FYNNEI. V gave up 1 base and J gave up 1 base, with 4 bases separating them.

V gene TRBV9 combines with J gene TRBJ2-7; possibly TRBD2 for D (6 bases). The V and J ends lost 3 bases and 5 bases respectively, with 9 bases between them. The CDR3 length is 12 residues. Looked up from germline, CDR1 is SGDLS and CDR2 is YYNGEE. The DNA of the CDR3 is TGTGCCAGCAGCGCTTCTAGCGACGAGCAGTACTTC. Protein product: CASSASSDEQYF.

The DNA of the CDR3 is TGTGCCACCAGGCTAGAAAGGTATCCAGATACGCAGTATTTT. This codes for CATRLERYPDTQYF. The J gene is TRBJ2-3, the V gene TRBV15; unclear D gene. The CDR3 has 14 residues. Trimming cost V 6 bases and J 4 bases, with 14 bases left between them. The germline V gene encodes CDR1 LNHNV and CDR2 YYDKDF (reference sequence).

The chain recombines TRBV10-2 with TRBJ2-7; D may match TRBD1 or TRBD2 (5 bases each). CDR3 length equals 14 residues. Looked up from germline, CDR1 is WSHSY and CDR2 is SAAADI. Trimming took 7 bases from V and 2 from J, leaving 15 bases between them. CDR3 coding DNA: TGCGCCAGCATTGATGGGACGACCACCTACGAGCAGTACTTC. Translated, it gives CASIDGTTTYEQYF.

The chain is built from TRBV27 and TRBJ2-1, with TRBD2 matching over 8 bases. Germline V gene data show CDR1 as MNHEY and CDR2 as SMNVEV (reference sequence). This CDR3 is 17 amino acids long. V lost 6 bases and J lost 7; bases outside the gene matches: 17. CDR3 sequence: CASSTLQSGGPGNEQFF. Here the CDR3 DNA reads TGTGCCAGCAGCACCTTACAGTCGGGAGGGCCGGGTAATGAGCAGTTCTTC.

This clone was recorded only once. This chain uses TRBV15 with TRBJ2-3; tentative D call: TRBD1 (5 bases). There are 16 residues in the CDR3. Germline V lookup: CDR1 LNHNV, CDR2 YYDKDF (reference sequence). The V end was cut by 2 bases, the J end by 2 bases, with 14 bases between. CDR3 loop: CATSRPSGYNTDTQYF. The CDR3 region has the DNA TGTGCCACCAGCAGACCCTCAGGGTATAACACAGATACGCAGTATTTT.

The chain uses TRBV6-1 and TRBJ2-1; D unclear. Germline CDR1 is MNHNS and CDR2 is SASEGT. Trimming shortened V by 7 bases and J by 7 bases, and 11 bases separated the two germline ends. CDR3 length: 12 amino acids. CDR3 protein: CASTFPGNEQFF. The CDR3 nucleotides read TGTGCCAGCACCTTCCCCGGGAATGAGCAGTTCTTC.

The chain uses TRBV27 and TRBJ2-7, with 12 nucleotides matching TRBD1. J was trimmed by 6 bases and V by 2 bases; bases with no gene match: 11. Germline CDR1 is MNHEY and CDR2 is SMNVEV (reference sequence). The CDR3 loop spans 17 amino acids. DNA of the CDR3: TGTGCCAGCAGTTTACTGGGGGGACAGGGGGCTGCGGGCGAGCAGTACTTC. Protein: CASSLLGGQGAAGEQYF.

This chain links TRBV6-5 with TRBJ2-1; tentative D call: TRBD2 (6 bases). The CDR3 length is 12 residues. The germline V gene has CDR1 MNHEY and CDR2 SVGAGI. Trimming removed 5 bases from V and 9 bases from J, with 11 bases in between. CDR3 sequence: CASSGGYGEQFF. CDR3 bases: TGTGCCAGCAGTGGGGGGTACGGTGAGCAGTTCTTC.

The J gene is TRBJ2-3, the V gene TRBV7-9, with a weak D call TRBD2 (6 bases). This CDR3 contains 16 residues. The V gene lost 5 bases and the J gene lost 2 bases, with 17 bases spanning the gap. Germline V gene sequence: CDR1 SEHNR, CDR2 FQNEAQ (reference sequence). The DNA of the CDR3 is TGTGCCAGCAGCGATCCGGGACGGGAGATCACAGATACGCAGTATTTT. It yields the protein CASSDPGREITDTQYF.

This CDR3 is CSVEGGLAGDDNEQFF. The CDR3 bases are TGCAGCGTTGAAGGGGGACTAGCGGGAGACGACAATGAGCAGTTCTTC. The chain recombines TRBV29-1 with TRBJ2-1; 14 nucleotides align to TRBD2. Trimming removed 1 base from V and 5 bases from J; junction bases left unmatched: 4. The CDR3 consists of 16 residues. The germline V gene has CDR1 SQVTM and CDR2 ANQGSEA.

The CDR3 DNA is TGTGCCACCAGCAGAGTAATTGGTTCAACTAATGAAAAACTGTTTTTT. It encodes CATSRVIGSTNEKLFF. The chain combines TRBV15 with TRBJ1-4; no clear D. The V gene's germline CDR1 is LNHNV and CDR2 YYDKDF (reference sequence). Trimming left V 1 base short and J 0 bases short, with 9 bases between. The CDR3 loop spans 16 amino acids.

The chain carries TRBV7-2 and TRBJ1-4; 11 nucleotides match TRBD1. The CDR3 has 16 residues. The germline gives CDR1 SGHTA, CDR2 FQGNSA. V shed 5 bases and J 6 bases; nucleotides not matched to a gene: 8. CDR3 in amino acids: CASSLAPGQGDEKLFF. CDR3 coding DNA: TGTGCCAGCAGCCTTGCGCCGGGACAGGGGGATGAAAAACTGTTTTTT.

This chain joins TRBV6-1 and TRBJ1-5; tentatively, D is TRBD1 (5 bases). Germline values: CDR1 MNHNS, CDR2 SASEGT. The V and J ends lost 2 bases and 11 bases respectively, with 16 bases between them. There are 14 residues in the CDR3. The CDR3 region is CASSERQKKVAQHF. CDR3 nucleotide sequence: TGTGCCAGCAGTGAACGACAGAAGAAGGTGGCCCAGCATTTT.

The V and J genes are TRBV7-9 and TRBJ2-1; TRBD2 matches 8 bases. Germline assignment: CDR1 SEHNR and CDR2 FQNEAQ (reference sequence). The CDR3 has 16 amino acids. With V trimmed by 2 bases and J by 3 bases, 6 bases remained unmatched. Written as DNA, the CDR3 is TGTGCCAGCAGCTTAATAGTAGCGGGGTACTACAATGAGCAGTTCTTC. Its protein is CASSLIVAGYYNEQFF. Supplemented by reference TRBV7-9 and TRBJ2-1, the full variable domain reads DTGVSQNPRHKITKRGQNVTFRCDPISEHNRLYWYRQTLGQGPEFLTYFQNEAQLEKSRLLSDRFSAERPKGSFSTLEIQRTEQGDSAMYLCASSLIVAGYYNEQFFGPGTRLTVL.

The chain links TRBV10-1 to TRBJ2-3, with 11 bases identical to TRBD2. The V segment lost 3 bases and the J segment 6 bases; nucleotides outside the gene matches: 2. Germline V gene lookup returns CDR1 WNHNN and CDR2 SYGVQD (reference sequence). The CDR3 consists of 14 residues. CDR3 residues: CASSDASGRDTQYF. The CDR3 DNA reads TGCGCCAGCAGTGATGCTAGCGGGAGGGATACGCAGTATTTT.